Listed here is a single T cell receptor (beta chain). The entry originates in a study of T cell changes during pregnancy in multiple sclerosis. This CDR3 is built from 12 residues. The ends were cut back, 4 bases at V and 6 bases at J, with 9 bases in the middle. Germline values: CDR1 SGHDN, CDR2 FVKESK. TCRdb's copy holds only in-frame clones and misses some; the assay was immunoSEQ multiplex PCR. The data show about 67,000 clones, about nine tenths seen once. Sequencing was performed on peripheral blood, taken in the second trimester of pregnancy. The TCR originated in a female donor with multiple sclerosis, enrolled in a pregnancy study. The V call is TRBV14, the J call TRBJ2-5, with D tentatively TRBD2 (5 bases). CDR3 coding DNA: TGTGCCAGCAGCCGCACTAGTAAGACCCAGTACTTC. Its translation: CASSRTSKTQYF.